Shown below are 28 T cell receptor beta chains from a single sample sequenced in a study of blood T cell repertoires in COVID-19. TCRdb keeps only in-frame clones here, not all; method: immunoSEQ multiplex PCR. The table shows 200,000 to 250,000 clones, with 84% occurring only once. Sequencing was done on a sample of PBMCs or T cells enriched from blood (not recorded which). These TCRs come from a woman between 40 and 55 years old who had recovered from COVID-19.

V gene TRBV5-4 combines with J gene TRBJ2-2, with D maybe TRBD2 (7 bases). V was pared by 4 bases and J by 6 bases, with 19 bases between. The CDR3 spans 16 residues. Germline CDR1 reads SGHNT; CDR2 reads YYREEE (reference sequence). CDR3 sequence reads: CASSAGGLGNPGELFF. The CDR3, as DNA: TGTGCCAGCAGCGCCGGGGGGCTTGGGAATCCCGGGGAGCTGTTTTTT. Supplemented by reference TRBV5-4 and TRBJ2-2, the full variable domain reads ETGVTQSPTHLIKTRGQQVTLRCSSQSGHNTVSWYQQALGQGPQFIFQYYREEENGRGNFPPRFSGLQFPNYSSELNVNALELDDSALYLCASSAGGLGNPGELFFGEGSRLTVL.

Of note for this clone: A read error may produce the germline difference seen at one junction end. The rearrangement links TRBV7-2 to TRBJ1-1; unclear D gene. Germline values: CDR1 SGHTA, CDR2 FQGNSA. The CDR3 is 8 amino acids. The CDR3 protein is CASSPRGF. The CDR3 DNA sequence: TGTGCCAGCAGCCCCCGGGGCTTT.

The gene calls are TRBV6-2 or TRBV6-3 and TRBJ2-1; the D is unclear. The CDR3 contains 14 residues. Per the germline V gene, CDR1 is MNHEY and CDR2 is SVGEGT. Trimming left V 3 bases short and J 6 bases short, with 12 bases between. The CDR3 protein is CASSYDQESNEQFF. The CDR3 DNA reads TGTGCCAGCAGTTATGATCAGGAATCCAATGAGCAGTTCTTC.

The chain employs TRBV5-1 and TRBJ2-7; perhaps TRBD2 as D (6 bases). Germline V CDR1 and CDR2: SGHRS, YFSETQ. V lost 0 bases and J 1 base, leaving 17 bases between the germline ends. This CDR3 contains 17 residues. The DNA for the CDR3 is TGCGCCAGCAGCTTGGGGAGGGCACAACCCTTTTCCTACGAGCAGTACTTC. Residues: CASSLGRAQPFSYEQYF.

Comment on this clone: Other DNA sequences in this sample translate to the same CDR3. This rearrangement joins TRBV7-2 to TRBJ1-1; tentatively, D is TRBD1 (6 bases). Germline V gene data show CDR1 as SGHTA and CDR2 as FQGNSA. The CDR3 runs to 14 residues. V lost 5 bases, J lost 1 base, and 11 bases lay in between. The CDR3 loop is CASSVQGGNTEAFF. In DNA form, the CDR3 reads TGTGCCAGCAGCGTACAGGGCGGGAACACTGAAGCTTTCTTT.

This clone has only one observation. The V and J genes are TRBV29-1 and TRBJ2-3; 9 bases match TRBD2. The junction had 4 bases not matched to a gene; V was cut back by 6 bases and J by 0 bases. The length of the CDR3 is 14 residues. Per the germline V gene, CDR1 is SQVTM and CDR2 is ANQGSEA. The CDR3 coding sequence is TGCAGCGTCCAAACTAGCGGGAGCACAGATACGCAGTATTTT. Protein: CSVQTSGSTDTQYF.

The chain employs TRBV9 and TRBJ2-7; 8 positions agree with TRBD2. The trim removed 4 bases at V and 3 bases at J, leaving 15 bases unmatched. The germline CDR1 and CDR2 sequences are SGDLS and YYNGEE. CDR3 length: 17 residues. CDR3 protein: CASSSRDGTSAVYEQYF. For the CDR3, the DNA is TGTGCCAGCAGCTCCCGGGATGGGACTAGTGCGGTCTACGAGCAGTACTTC.

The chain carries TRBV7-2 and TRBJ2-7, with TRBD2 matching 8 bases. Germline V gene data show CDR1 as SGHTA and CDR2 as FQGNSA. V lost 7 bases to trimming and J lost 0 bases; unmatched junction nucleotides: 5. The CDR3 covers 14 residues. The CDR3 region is CASNPGTSSYEQYF. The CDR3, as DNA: TGTGCCAGCAACCCCGGGACTAGCTCCTACGAGCAGTACTTC.

CDR3 nucleotides: TGTGCCAGTAGTATCCCAAAGAGGGCGGAAGCTTGCACTGAAGCTTTCTTT. Residues: CASSIPKRAEACTEAFF. The chain carries TRBV19 and TRBJ1-1; D is unresolved. V was shortened by 3 bases and J by 4 bases, with 21 bases between the two germline ends. The CDR3 sequence is 17 residues long. CDR1 is LNHDA and CDR2 is SQIVND in the germline V gene (reference sequence).

CDR3 sequence: CASSPGTSGRGYNEQFF. The DNA of the CDR3 is TGTGCCAGCAGTCCCGGGACTAGCGGGAGAGGGTACAATGAGCAGTTCTTC. The V call is TRBV6-2 or TRBV6-3, the J call TRBJ2-1, with 14 bases aligning to TRBD2. The V and J ends lost 5 bases and 4 bases, in that order; junction bases with no gene match: 7. The CDR3 contains 17 residues. Germline CDR1 is MNHEY and CDR2 is SVGEGT.

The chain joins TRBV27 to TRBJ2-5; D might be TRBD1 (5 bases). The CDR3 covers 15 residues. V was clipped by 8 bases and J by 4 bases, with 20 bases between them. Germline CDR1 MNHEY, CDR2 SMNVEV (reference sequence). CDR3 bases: TGTGCCAGCGCCCCAAATTCAGGGCCCCGAGAGACCCAGTACTTC. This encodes CASAPNSGPRETQYF.

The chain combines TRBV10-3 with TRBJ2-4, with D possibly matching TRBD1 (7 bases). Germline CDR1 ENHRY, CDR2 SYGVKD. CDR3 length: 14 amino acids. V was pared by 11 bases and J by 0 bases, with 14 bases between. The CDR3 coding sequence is TGTGCCGTAGGGGGCGGGGCAGCCAAAAACATTCAGTACTTC. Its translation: CAVGGGAAKNIQYF.

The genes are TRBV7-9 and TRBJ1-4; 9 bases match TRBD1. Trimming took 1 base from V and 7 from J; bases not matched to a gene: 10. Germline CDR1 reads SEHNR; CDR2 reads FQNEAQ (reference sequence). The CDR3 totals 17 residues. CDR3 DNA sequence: TGTGCCAGCAGCTTAGAGGGGTCCGGGACAGGGCTTGAAAAACTGTTTTTT. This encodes CASSLEGSGTGLEKLFF.

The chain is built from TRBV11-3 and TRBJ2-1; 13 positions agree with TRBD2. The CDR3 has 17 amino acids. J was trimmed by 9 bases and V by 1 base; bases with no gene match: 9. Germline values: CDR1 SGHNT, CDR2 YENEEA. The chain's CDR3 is CASSLAAGLAGDSEQFF. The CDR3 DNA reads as TGTGCCAGCAGCTTAGCCGCCGGACTAGCGGGAGATAGTGAGCAGTTCTTC.

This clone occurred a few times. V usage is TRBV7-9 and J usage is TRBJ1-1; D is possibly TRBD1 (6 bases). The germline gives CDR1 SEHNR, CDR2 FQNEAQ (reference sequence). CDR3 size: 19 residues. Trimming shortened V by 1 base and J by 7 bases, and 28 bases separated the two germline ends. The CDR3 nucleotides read TGTGCCAGCAGCTTAGAGGGGGGGTATTTCGCGCCCCAATCGATTGAAGCTTTCTTT. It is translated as CASSLEGGYFAPQSIEAFF.

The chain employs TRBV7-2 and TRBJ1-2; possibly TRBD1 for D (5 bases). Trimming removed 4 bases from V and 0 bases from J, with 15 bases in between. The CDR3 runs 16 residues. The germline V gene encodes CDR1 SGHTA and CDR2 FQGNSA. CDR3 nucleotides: TGTGCCAGCAGCTCTAGTGGCCAGGGTCCTAACTATGGCTACACCTTC. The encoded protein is CASSSSGQGPNYGYTF.

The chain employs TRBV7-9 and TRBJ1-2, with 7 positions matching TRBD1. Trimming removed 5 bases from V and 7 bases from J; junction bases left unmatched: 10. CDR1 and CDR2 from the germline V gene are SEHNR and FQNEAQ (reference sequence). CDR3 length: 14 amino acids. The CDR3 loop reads CASSLATGYGGYTF. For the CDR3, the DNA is TGTGCCAGCAGCCTCGCGACAGGGTACGGTGGCTACACCTTC.

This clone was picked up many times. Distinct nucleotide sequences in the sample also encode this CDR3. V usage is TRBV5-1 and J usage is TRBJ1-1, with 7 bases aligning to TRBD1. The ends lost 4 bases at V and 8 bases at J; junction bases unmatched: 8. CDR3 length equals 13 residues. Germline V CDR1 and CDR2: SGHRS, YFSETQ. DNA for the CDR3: TGCGCCAGCAGCCTTGAACAGGGGCCCGAAGCTTTCTTT. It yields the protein CASSLEQGPEAFF.

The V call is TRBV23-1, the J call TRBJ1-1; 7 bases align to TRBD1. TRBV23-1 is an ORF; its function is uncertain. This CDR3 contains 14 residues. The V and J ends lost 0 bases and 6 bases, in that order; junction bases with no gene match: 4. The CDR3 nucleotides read TGCGCCAGCAGTCAATCCCAGGGGGGCTCTGAAGCTTTCTTT. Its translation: CASSQSQGGSEAFF.

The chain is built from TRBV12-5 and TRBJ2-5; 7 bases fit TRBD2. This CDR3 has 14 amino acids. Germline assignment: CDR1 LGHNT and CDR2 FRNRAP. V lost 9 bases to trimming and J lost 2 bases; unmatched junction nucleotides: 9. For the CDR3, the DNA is TGTGCTAGCTCCGCTAGCGGAATACAAGAGACCCAGTACTTC. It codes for CASSASGIQETQYF.

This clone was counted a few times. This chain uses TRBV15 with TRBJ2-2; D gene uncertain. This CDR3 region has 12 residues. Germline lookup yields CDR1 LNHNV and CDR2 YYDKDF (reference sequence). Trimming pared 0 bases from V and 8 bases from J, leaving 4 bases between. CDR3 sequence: CATSRDVGELFF. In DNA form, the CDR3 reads TGTGCCACCAGCAGAGATGTAGGGGAGCTGTTTTTT.

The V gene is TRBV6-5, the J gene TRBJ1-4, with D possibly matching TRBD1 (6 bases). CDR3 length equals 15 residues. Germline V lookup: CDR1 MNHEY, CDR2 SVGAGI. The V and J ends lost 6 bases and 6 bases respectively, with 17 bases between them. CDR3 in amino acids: CASRRQVMEDEKLFF. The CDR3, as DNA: TGTGCCAGCAGGAGACAGGTAATGGAAGATGAAAAACTGTTTTTT.

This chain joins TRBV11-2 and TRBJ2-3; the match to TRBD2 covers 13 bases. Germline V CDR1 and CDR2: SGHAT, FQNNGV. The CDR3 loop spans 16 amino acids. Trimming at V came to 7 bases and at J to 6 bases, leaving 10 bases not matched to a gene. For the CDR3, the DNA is TGTGCCAGCACACCACGGGGACTAGCGGGATTTGATACGCAGTATTTT. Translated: CASTPRGLAGFDTQYF.

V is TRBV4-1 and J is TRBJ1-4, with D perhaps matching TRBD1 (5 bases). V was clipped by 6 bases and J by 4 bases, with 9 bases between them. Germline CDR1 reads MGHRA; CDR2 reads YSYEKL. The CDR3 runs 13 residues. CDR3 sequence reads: CASSIGHNEKLFF. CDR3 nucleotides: TGCGCCAGCAGTATCGGACATAATGAAAAACTGTTTTTT.

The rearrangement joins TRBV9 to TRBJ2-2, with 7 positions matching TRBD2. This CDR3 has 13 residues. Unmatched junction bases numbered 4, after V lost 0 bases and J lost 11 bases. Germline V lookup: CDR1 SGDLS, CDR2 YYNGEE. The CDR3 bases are TGTGCCAGCAGCGTAGTTCGAGCGGGAGAGCTGTTTTTT. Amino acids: CASSVVRAGELFF. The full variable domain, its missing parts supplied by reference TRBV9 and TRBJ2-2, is DSGVTQTPKHLITATGQRVTLRCSPRSGDLSVYWYQQSLDQGLQFLIQYYNGEERAKGNILERFSAQQFPDLHSELNLSSLELGDSALYFCASSVVRAGELFFGEGSRLTVL.

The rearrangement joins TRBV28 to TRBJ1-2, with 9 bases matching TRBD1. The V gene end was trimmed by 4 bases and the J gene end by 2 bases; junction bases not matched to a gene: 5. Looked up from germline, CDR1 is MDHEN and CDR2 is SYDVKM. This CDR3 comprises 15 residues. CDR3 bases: TGTGCCAGCAGTTCGGCAGACAGGGGGAACTATGGCTACACCTTC. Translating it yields CASSSADRGNYGYTF.

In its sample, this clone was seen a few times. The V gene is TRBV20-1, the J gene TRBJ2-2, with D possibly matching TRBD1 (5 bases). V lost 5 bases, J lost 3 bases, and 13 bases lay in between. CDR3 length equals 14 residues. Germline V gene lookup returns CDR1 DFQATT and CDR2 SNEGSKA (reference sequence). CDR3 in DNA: TGCAGTGCTGGTGGGGCACAGTACACCGGGGAGCTGTTTTTT. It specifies CSAGGAQYTGELFF.

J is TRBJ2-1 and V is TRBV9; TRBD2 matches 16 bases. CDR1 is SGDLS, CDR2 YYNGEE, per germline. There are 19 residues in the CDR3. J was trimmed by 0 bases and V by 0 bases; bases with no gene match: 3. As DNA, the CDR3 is TGTGCCAGCAGCGTAGAGGGACTAGCGGGAGGGAGCTCCTACAATGAGCAGTTCTTC. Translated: CASSVEGLAGGSSYNEQFF. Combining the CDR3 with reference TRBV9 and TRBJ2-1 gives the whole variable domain DSGVTQTPKHLITATGQRVTLRCSPRSGDLSVYWYQQSLDQGLQFLIQYYNGEERAKGNILERFSAQQFPDLHSELNLSSLELGDSALYFCASSVEGLAGGSSYNEQFFGPGTRLTVL.